In its sample, the clone carrying this T cell receptor (beta chain) was seen once. This entry is derived from a study of sequential checkpoint blockade in melanoma. The sample's treatment: randomized to nivolumab then ipilimumab (arm A) or the reverse (arm B). The method was immunoSEQ multiplex PCR; TCRdb's version includes in-frame clones alone and lacks a portion of them. The repertoire has 15,000 or so clones, 52% of them found once; the top ten carry around 15%. Germline V CDR1 and CDR2: WSHSY, SAAADI. Trimming took 1 base from V and 0 from J, leaving 12 bases between them. The CDR3 runs to 16 residues.

The gene calls are TRBV10-2 and TRBJ1-1; TRBD1 is a possible D gene (5 bases). The material sequenced was CD8+ T cells sorted from blood (inferred from file names), taken from a patient given nivolumab and ipilimumab in sequence. The clonotype comes from a human donor with melanoma. The CDR3 here is CASSELGGLMNTEAFF. In DNA, the CDR3 is TGCGCCAGCAGTGAGTTGGGGGGACTGATGAACACTGAAGCTTTCTTT.